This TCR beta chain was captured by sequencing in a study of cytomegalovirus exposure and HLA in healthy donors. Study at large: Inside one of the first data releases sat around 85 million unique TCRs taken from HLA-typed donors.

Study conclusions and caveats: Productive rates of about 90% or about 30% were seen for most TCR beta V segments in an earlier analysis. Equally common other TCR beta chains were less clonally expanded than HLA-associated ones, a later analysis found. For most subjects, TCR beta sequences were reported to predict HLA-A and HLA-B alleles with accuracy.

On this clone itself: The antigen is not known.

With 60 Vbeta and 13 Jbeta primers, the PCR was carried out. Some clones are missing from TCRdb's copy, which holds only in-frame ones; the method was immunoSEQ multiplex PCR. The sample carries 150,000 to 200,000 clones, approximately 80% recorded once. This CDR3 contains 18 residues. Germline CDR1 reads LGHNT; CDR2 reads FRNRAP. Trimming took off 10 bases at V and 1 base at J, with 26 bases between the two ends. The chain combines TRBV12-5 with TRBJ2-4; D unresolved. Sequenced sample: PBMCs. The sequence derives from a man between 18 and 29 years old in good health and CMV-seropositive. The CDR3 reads CAIPRVGGVGIAKNIQYF. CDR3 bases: TGTGCTATCCCCCGGGTCGGCGGTGTTGGTATCGCCAAAAACATTCAGTACTTC. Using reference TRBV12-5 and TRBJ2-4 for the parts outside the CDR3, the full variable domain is DARVTQTPRHKVTEMGQEVTMRCQPILGHNTVFWYRQTMMQGLELLAYFRNRAPLDDSGMPKDRFSAEMPDATLATLKIQPSEPRDSAVYFCAIPRVGGVGIAKNIQYFGAGTRLSVL.